This TCR beta chain was profiled in a study of Graves' ophthalmopathy and Graves' hyperthyroidism. The study amplified TCR beta CDR3 regions using RNA transcripts. HTBI primers primed a first-round RT-PCR, and a second-round multiplex PCR followed. TCRdb itself ran the multiplex PCR reads through MiXCR, one entry per CDR3 protein. The table includes 200,000 to 250,000 distinct CDR3 sequences, around a fifth detected once. Disease in donors with ophthalmopathy had moderate-to-severe activity, CAS ≥3, NOSPECS ≥4 and under 3 months' duration. Germline CDR1 reads SQVTM; CDR2 reads ANQGSEA. V was shortened by 0 bases and J by 0 bases, with 5 bases between the two germline ends. The CDR3 covers 13 residues. The study, taken as a whole, reports: Detected in blood as well were most expanded thyroid clonotypes with frequency above 0.001.

At least ten counts were recorded for this clonotype. The antigen is unknown. The sequence was collected from a woman between 45 and 65 years old with Graves' ophthalmopathy. The chain couples TRBV29-1 to TRBJ1-1, with D unclear. The sequencing input was peripheral blood. The chain's CDR3 is CSVEEGLNTEAFF. The DNA of the CDR3 is TGCAGCGTTGAAGAGGGGTTGAACACTGAAGCTTTCTTT.